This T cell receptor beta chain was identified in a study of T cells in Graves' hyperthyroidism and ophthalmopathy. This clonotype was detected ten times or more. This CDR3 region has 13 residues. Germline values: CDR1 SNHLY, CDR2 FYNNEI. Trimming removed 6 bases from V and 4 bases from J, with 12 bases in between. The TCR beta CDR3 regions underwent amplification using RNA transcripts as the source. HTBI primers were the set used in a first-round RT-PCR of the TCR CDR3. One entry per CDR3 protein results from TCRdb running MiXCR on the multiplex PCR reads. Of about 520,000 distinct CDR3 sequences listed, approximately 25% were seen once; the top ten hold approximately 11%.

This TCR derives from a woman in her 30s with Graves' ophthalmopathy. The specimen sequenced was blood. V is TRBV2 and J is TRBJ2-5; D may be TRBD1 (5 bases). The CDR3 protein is CASRKEQGETQYF. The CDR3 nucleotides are TGTGCCAGCAGAAAAGAGCAGGGAGAGACCCAGTACTTC.